Sequencing of this T cell receptor beta chain was carried out in a study of cytomegalovirus exposure and HLA in healthy donors. Study-wide findings and caveats: CMV antigen specificity was confirmed in vitro for a few CMV-associated chains. Altogether, 150 to 200 TCR beta chains were recorded as cytomegalovirus-associated. Earlier analysis yielded a pattern in which most TCR beta V segments were productive about 87% or about 30% of the time.

CDR3 length equals 16 residues. V gave up 3 bases and J gave up 0 bases, with 13 bases separating them. Germline CDR1 SGDLS, CDR2 YYNGEE. This clone was detected once. The antigen is not known. With 60 Vbeta and 13 Jbeta primers, the PCR was carried out. Produced via immunoSEQ multiplex PCR; TCRdb's table is partial and in-frame only. The sample holds almost 200,000 clones, 75% to 85% seen once. The sequencing sample was made of PBMCs. The V and J genes are TRBV9 and TRBJ1-3; D is ambiguous. This receptor was taken from a woman aged 45-60 years in good health and CMV-seronegative. The CDR3 loop is CASSEEVQRSGNTIYF. DNA for the CDR3: TGTGCCAGCAGCGAGGAGGTTCAACGCTCTGGAAACACCATATATTTT.